These T cell receptor beta chains were read from a single sample in a study of blood T cells in healthy people across ages. Each CDR3 protein is one row after TCRdb ran MiXCR on the 5' RACE reads. The data contain 700,000 to 900,000 distinct CDR3 sequences, under 30% of them singletons. This sample was also put to use in a study of T cells of mothers and their children.

The specimen sequenced was blood. These receptors all stem from a boy aged 10-17 years in good health. Both conserved end residues are part of each CDR3. D genes are given only for firm matches. Size tells how often a clone was seen (once, few, many) or the class of an expanded clone, and some rows leave it out.

J	D	V	size	DNA	CDR3
TRBJ1-4	-	TRBV6-5	-	TGTGCCAGCAGTTACTCGTGGTCCCGTAACCGGGACGAAAAACTGTTTTTT	CASSYSWSRNRDEKLFF
TRBJ2-7	-	TRBV6-1	few	TGTGCCAGCAGTGAAGCGCGAGGAAGAGTCGAGCAGTACTTC	CASSEARGRVEQYF
TRBJ1-3	-	TRBV27	-	TGTGCCAGCAGTTTACGAGGGCTCTCCGGCCACACCATATATTTT	CASSLRGLSGHTIYF
TRBJ2-2	TRBD1	TRBV6-1	-	TGTGCCAGCAGTGTTACAGGGGGCCCAAACACCGGGGAGCTGTTTTTT	CASSVTGGPNTGELFF
TRBJ2-5	-	TRBV5-1	-	TGCGCCAGCAGCTGGCCGCGGACAGAGTACCAAGAGACCCAGTACTTC	CASSWPRTEYQETQYF
TRBJ2-1	TRBD1	TRBV20-1	few	TGCAGTGCCTCAGGGACAGAGAGCTCCTACAATGAGCAGTTCTTC	CSASGTESSYNEQFF
TRBJ2-7	TRBD2	TRBV27	few	TGTGCCAGCAGTTTAGGCCCCCGCGGGGGTCCCTACGAGCAGTACTTC	CASSLGPRGGPYEQYF
TRBJ2-3	-	TRBV29-1	few	TGCAGCGTAGCGCCCAGGCTCCACCCAGATACGCAGTATTTT	CSVAPRLHPDTQYF
TRBJ1-2	-	TRBV5-1	-	TGCGCCAGCAGCTTGCGGGCAGAAGGCGGCTACACCTTC	CASSLRAEGGYTF
TRBJ2-7	-	TRBV20-1	once	TGCAGTGCTAGTTGGCCCTGGGAGATAGGCGAGCAGTACTTC	CSASWPWEIGEQYF
TRBJ2-5	TRBD2	TRBV4-1	-	TGCGCCAGCAGTCGGATCCGACTAGCGGGGGGTCCCCAAGAGACCCAGTACTTC	CASSRIRLAGGPQETQYF
TRBJ2-5	-	TRBV29-1	few	TGCAGCGTCGTGTCCGCCGGACAAGAGACCCAGTACTTC	CSVVSAGQETQYF
TRBJ2-5	-	TRBV28	few	TGTGCCAGCAGTTTAGCCCCTCCGCGGGACCCGCAAGAGACCCAGTACTTC	CASSLAPPRDPQETQYF
TRBJ2-1	TRBD2	TRBV6-5	-	TGTGCCAGCAAACCGGGACTAGCGGGGGACAATGAGCAGTTCTTC	CASKPGLAGDNEQFF
TRBJ1-2	TRBD1	TRBV6-5	-	TGTGCCAGCAGGCTCGACAGGGGGCAATGGGGCTACACCTTC	CASRLDRGQWGYTF
TRBJ2-3	TRBD2	TRBV5-5	-	TGTGCCAGCAGCTTTAATCCAGCGGGGGCCAGCACAGATACGCAGTATTTT	CASSFNPAGASTDTQYF
TRBJ1-2	-	TRBV29-1	few	TGCAGCGTTCTGACATTCGGCTACACCTTC	CSVLTFGYTF
TRBJ2-5	-	TRBV10-3	-	TGTGCCATCAGTGAGATTAATAGGCAAGAGACCCAGTACTTC	CAISEINRQETQYF
TRBJ2-3	-	TRBV5-1	-	TGCGCCAGCAGCTTGGCCTCGGGACGGACCAAGGATACGCAGTATTTT	CASSLASGRTKDTQYF
TRBJ2-7	TRBD2	TRBV11-2	-	TGTGCCAGCAGCTTATCCCCCTCAGCGGGGGATATCTACGAGCAGTACTTC	CASSLSPSAGDIYEQYF
TRBJ2-3	-	TRBV2	once	TGTGCCACCAACTCCGTGAACACAGATACGCAGTATTTT	CATNSVNTDTQYF
TRBJ2-7	-	TRBV5-5	few	TGTGCCAGCAGCTTGGAGCCTTATACACGGCAAGGCACCTACGAGCAGTACTTC	CASSLEPYTRQGTYEQYF
TRBJ2-5	-	TRBV28	-	TGTGCTAGCAGTTTCATTACATCGGGGACCCAGTACTTC	CASSFITSGTQYF
TRBJ2-1	-	TRBV4-1	-	TGCGCCAGCAGCCAATCGAAACGATACCTCTACAATGAGCAGTTCTTC	CASSQSKRYLYNEQFF
TRBJ2-5	TRBD2	TRBV4-2	few	TGTGCCAGCAGCCAGTCCCCGGGACTAGCCGATCAAGAGACCCAGTACTTC	CASSQSPGLADQETQYF